The entry below describes one TCR beta chain. This sample was included in a study of beta chain features in type 1 diabetes. The sequenced template was cDNA made from the entire isolated RNA. Clones were read by immunoSEQ multiplex PCR, and TCRdb kept only the in-frame ones, dropping some. Of hundreds of thousands of clones in the sample, roughly a sixth were seen once. The receptor comes from a man between 18 and 35 years old in good health. Sample: naive CD4+ T cells from blood.

Here the CDR3 DNA reads TGTGCCAGCAGCTTTAGACAGAACTCTGGAAACACCATATATTTT. Protein product: CASSFRQNSGNTIYF. The chain carries TRBV5-6 and TRBJ1-3, with D possibly matching TRBD1 (5 bases). V lost 2 bases and J 0 bases, leaving 9 bases between the germline ends. CDR1 and CDR2 from the germline V gene are SGHDT and YYEEEE. The CDR3 totals 15 residues.